This T cell receptor (beta chain) was obtained from a study of long-term antiretroviral therapy in people with HIV. Overall study findings and caveats: The study found narrower CDR3 length ranges in HIV repertoires than in controls.

Version v3.0 of the immunoSEQ assay was performed at survey level. The repertoire was sequenced with immunoSEQ multiplex PCR; TCRdb's copy has only in-frame clones and lacks some. Seen here are approximately 45,000 clones, approximately 86% observed once, and the top ten hold roughly 5%. Turning to this clone: Its antigen is unknown.

CDR3 length: 15 amino acids. V lost 4 bases, J lost 6 bases, and 18 bases lay in between. In germline, CDR1 is SGHTA, CDR2 FQGNSA. The chain combines TRBV7-2 with TRBJ1-1, with D possibly matching TRBD1 (6 bases). The sample in question was unsorted PBMCs, obtained 0.1 years before starting antiretroviral therapy. This TCR came from a woman between 45 and 60 years old with HIV. CDR3 sequence: CASSSVGGGGSEAFF. In DNA form, the CDR3 reads TGTGCCAGCAGCTCCGTAGGGGGAGGAGGATCTGAAGCTTTCTTT.